This is a list of T cell receptor beta chains from one sample in a study of neurological immune-mediated disorders. TCRdb fed the 5' RACE reads into MiXCR, producing one record per CDR3 protein. The sample consists of over 30,000 distinct CDR3 sequences, about 13% of them appearing once. Sequencing input: PBMCs. Every receptor here comes from a woman in her thirties or forties in good health. Both conserved end residues are part of each CDR3. D genes are given only for firm matches. Clone size, where shown, is once, few, many, or a class for clones that have expanded.

D,J,V,size,DNA,CDR3
NA,TRBJ1-2,TRBV6-2/TRBV6-3,many,TGTGCCAGCAGCGTAAACAGAATATCCTATGGCTACACCTTC,CASSVNRISYGYTF
TRBD2,TRBJ2-5,TRBV11-3,NA,TGTGCCAGCAGCCCAGGACTAGCGGGGGTCGAGACCCAGTACTTC,CASSPGLAGVETQYF
TRBD2,TRBJ2-2,TRBV10-2,medium-sized,TGCGCCAGCAGTCCCTACCGGGGGGGATCCCCCGGGGAGCTGTTTTTT,CASSPYRGGSPGELFF
NA,TRBJ1-2,TRBV5-1,many,TGCGCCAGCAGCCTATCGGACAGTAATGGCTACACCTTC,CASSLSDSNGYTF
TRBD1,TRBJ1-4,TRBV15,many,TGTGCCGCTGGGACAGGGTCGAGGACTAATGAAAAACTGTTTTTT,CAAGTGSRTNEKLFF
NA,TRBJ2-7,TRBV5-6,many,TGTGCCAGCAGCTGGGGACCAGAGCAGTACTTC,CASSWGPEQYF
NA,TRBJ2-3,TRBV7-9,many,TGTGCCAGCAGCTTAGGGAAGGTTCTAGATACGCAGTATTTT,CASSLGKVLDTQYF
NA,TRBJ2-6,TRBV7-3,many,TGTGCCAGCACCTCAACGGAAGGTTCTGGGGCCAACGTCCTGACTTTC,CASTSTEGSGANVLTF
NA,TRBJ1-1,TRBV6-5,many,TGTGCCAGCAGGGTCCTGGGATATGCGAACACTGAAGCTTTCTTT,CASRVLGYANTEAFF
NA,TRBJ2-7,TRBV4-2,many,TGTGCCAGCAGCCAAGAATATGGACCTGGCGAGCAGTACTTC,CASSQEYGPGEQYF
TRBD1,TRBJ1-2,TRBV29-1,NA,TGCAGCGTTGAGCGACAGGGGTATAGTGGCTACACCTTC,CSVERQGYSGYTF
NA,TRBJ1-5,TRBV6-1,many,TGTGCCAGCAGTGAACGGCGGGTCAGTGGGAATCAGCCCCAGCATTTT,CASSERRVSGNQPQHF
NA,TRBJ2-7,TRBV11-1,many,TGTGCCAGCAGCCCCTGGACAGCCCTCTACGAGCAGTACTTC,CASSPWTALYEQYF
TRBD1,TRBJ2-1,TRBV25-1,many,TGTGCCAGCAGTGCGCGGACAGGGGACATCTACAATGAGCAGTTCTTC,CASSARTGDIYNEQFF
NA,TRBJ2-1,TRBV24-1,many,TGTGCCACCTCCCCCCCCGGGACACCTTACAATGAGCAGTTCTTC,CATSPPGTPYNEQFF
NA,TRBJ1-2,TRBV12-3/TRBV12-4,NA,TGTGCCAGCAGCACCGAAATCAGGGATGGCTACACCTTC,CASSTEIRDGYTF
NA,TRBJ2-2,TRBV19,few,TGTGCCAGTAGTATTTACAGCGGCCACGGGGAGCTGTTTTTT,CASSIYSGHGELFF
NA,TRBJ2-3,TRBV5-1,many,TGCGCCAGCGTAGAGGTCAGGGACACAGATACGCAGTATTTT,CASVEVRDTDTQYF
NA,TRBJ1-2,TRBV10-3,many,TGTGCCATCAGTAGGGGACCGGAGGGCTATGGCTACACCTTC,CAISRGPEGYGYTF
NA,TRBJ1-1,TRBV4-3,NA,TGCGCCAGCAGCCGCGGGAGGGCCGGCACTGAAGCTTTCTTT,CASSRGRAGTEAFF
NA,TRBJ2-2,TRBV20-1,many,TGCAGTGCTAGAGACTCGGGACGTGGCACCGGGGAGCTGTTTTTT,CSARDSGRGTGELFF
TRBD1,TRBJ2-5,TRBV7-6,few,TGTGCCAGCAGCCGTACCCAGCTGACAGGGGCTAAGGAGACCCAGTACTTC,CASSRTQLTGAKETQYF
NA,TRBJ1-5,TRBV6-1,many,TGTGCCAGCAGTGAATTTTCGGGGGCGGGAAATCAGCCCCAGCATTTT,CASSEFSGAGNQPQHF
NA,TRBJ2-5,TRBV25-1,many,TGTGCCAGCAGTGAATCCCAAGCCCAGGAGACCCAGTACTTC,CASSESQAQETQYF
TRBD1,TRBJ1-1,TRBV6-2/TRBV6-3,NA,TGTGCCAGCAGTTTCAACAGGGGGAACGCTGAAGCTTTCTTT,CASSFNRGNAEAFF
NA,TRBJ2-2,TRBV7-2,many,TGTGCCAGCTCTTGGACAGGGCCCCTTTCGAGCCCCCTCAGGCGCGGGGGAACTTCTGGGGAGCTGTTTTTT,CASSWTGPLSSPLRRGGTSGELFF
TRBD1,TRBJ1-1,TRBV10-3,many,TGTGCCACCGGGACAGGGTTGAACACTGAAGCTTTCTTT,CATGTGLNTEAFF
NA,TRBJ2-7,TRBV7-8,many,TGTGCCAGCAGCTTAGAGAGCCTAGGAAGCTACGAGCAGTACTTC,CASSLESLGSYEQYF
TRBD1,TRBJ1-5,TRBV20-1,many,TGCAGTGCTTATACAGGGGGTTCGAATCAGCCCCAGCATTTT,CSAYTGGSNQPQHF
TRBD1,TRBJ2-5,TRBV5-1,many,TGCGCCAGCAGCTCGGGGACAGGGGAAGAGACCCAGTACTTC,CASSSGTGEETQYF
TRBD1,TRBJ1-4,TRBV7-9,many,TGTGCCAGCAGCGCGACAGGGGGAACTGAAAAACTGTTTTTT,CASSATGGTEKLFF
TRBD2,TRBJ2-1,TRBV20-1,many,TGCAGTGCTAGAGTTTCTAGCGGGGGGTGGTACTACAATGAGCAGTTCTTC,CSARVSSGGWYYNEQFF
NA,TRBJ1-1,TRBV24-1,many,TGTGCCACCCGAGGGGAGGGGCGGGTGAACACTGAAGCTTTCTTT,CATRGEGRVNTEAFF
NA,TRBJ2-7,TRBV7-7,many,TGTGCCAGCAGCTTAGACGGGAATCAATACGAGCAGTACTTC,CASSLDGNQYEQYF
TRBD2,TRBJ2-7,TRBV20-1,many,TGCAGTGCTCCGAGGAGCGGGACTTACGAGCAGTACTTC,CSAPRSGTYEQYF
TRBD2,TRBJ2-5,TRBV20-1,many,TGCAGTTCCTCTCCAACTAGCGGGGGCGAGACCCAGTACTTC,CSSSPTSGGETQYF
NA,TRBJ1-5,TRBV12-3/TRBV12-4,NA,TGTTCCAGCACTTCGGACAGACGCGATCAGCCCCAGCATTTT,CSSTSDRRDQPQHF
NA,TRBJ2-7,TRBV12-3/TRBV12-4,many,TGTGCCAGCAGCCCGTCGGGCAGGGGTAAAGACGAGCAGTACTTC,CASSPSGRGKDEQYF
TRBD2,TRBJ2-7,TRBV20-1,many,TGCAGTGCTACCCCCCTTGGCGGGGGGGCCTTCTACGAGCAGTACTTC,CSATPLGGGAFYEQYF
NA,TRBJ2-3,TRBV20-1,medium-sized,TGCAGTGCTGCCCTAATAGCAGCCAGCACAGATACGCAGTATTTT,CSAALIAASTDTQYF
TRBD2,TRBJ2-3,TRBV5-1,many,TGCGCCAGCAGCGCTATGACTAGCGGGAGTGCAGATACGCAGTATTTT,CASSAMTSGSADTQYF
NA,TRBJ2-6,TRBV5-6,many,TGTGCCAGCGGGGATTGGGGCTCTGGGGCCAACGTCCTGACTTTC,CASGDWGSGANVLTF
TRBD2,TRBJ2-1,TRBV20-1,many,TGCAGTGCTAGAGATCCGGCCCTGATAGCGGGGAATAGTGAGCAGTTCTTC,CSARDPALIAGNSEQFF
TRBD1,TRBJ1-5,TRBV5-8,many,TGTACCAGCAGCTTGGAACAGGGGAGCAATCAGCCCCAGCATTTT,CTSSLEQGSNQPQHF
NA,TRBJ2-5,TRBV11-2,many,TGTGCCAGCAGCTTCGGGACTGAGGAGACCCAGTACTTC,CASSFGTEETQYF
NA,TRBJ1-6,TRBV4-3,many,TGCGCCAGCAGCCAAGAAGGGGAGGGAGGGTATTCACCCCTCCACTTT,CASSQEGEGGYSPLHF
TRBD1,TRBJ1-3,TRBV7-2,few,TGTGCCAGCAGCTACTCGACAGGGCACGGAAACACCATATATTTT,CASSYSTGHGNTIYF
NA,TRBJ2-4,TRBV5-1,many,TGCGCCAGCAGCTTGGGGGGCCCCGAAAACATTCAGTACTTC,CASSLGGPENIQYF
NA,TRBJ1-2,TRBV7-9,NA,TGTGCCAGCAGCTTAGGGCAGCCACACTATGGCTACACCTTC,CASSLGQPHYGYTF
TRBD1,TRBJ2-7,TRBV7-8,many,TGTGCCAGCAGCTTACAGGGGGTTGGCTACGAGCAGTACTTC,CASSLQGVGYEQYF
NA,TRBJ1-3,TRBV19,NA,TGTGCCAGTATCGATTCTGGAAACACCATATATTTT,CASIDSGNTIYF
TRBD2,TRBJ2-3,TRBV10-3,many,TGTGCCATATCAGCGGGAGGGCTGGGGAGCACAGATACGCAGTATTTT,CAISAGGLGSTDTQYF
NA,TRBJ1-1,TRBV18,many,TGTGCCAGCTCACCTCGGAAGGCCCGGAACACTGAAGCTTTCTTT,CASSPRKARNTEAFF
NA,TRBJ2-1,TRBV7-2,many,TGTGCCAGCAGCTTAGTTACACTCTACAATGAGCAGTTCTTC,CASSLVTLYNEQFF
TRBD2,TRBJ2-3,TRBV5-1,many,TGCACCAGCAGCTTGGGGGGACTGGCGGGAGGTACGCAGTATTTT,CTSSLGGLAGGTQYF
TRBD1,TRBJ1-5,TRBV3-1,many,TGTGCCAGCAGCCGCGGGACAGGGCCTTATGGGCCCCAGCATTTT,CASSRGTGPYGPQHF
NA,TRBJ2-1,TRBV20-1,many,TGCAGTGCTAGAGGGCAGGGTCGCAATGAGCAGTTCTTC,CSARGQGRNEQFF
TRBD1,TRBJ1-1,TRBV20-1,many,TGCAGTGGACAGGGGGCTAACGCTGAAGCTTTCTTT,CSGQGANAEAFF
NA,TRBJ1-1,TRBV12-3/TRBV12-4,NA,TGTGCCAGCAGTCCCCACCAGGGCACTGAAGCTTTCTTT,CASSPHQGTEAFF
TRBD1,TRBJ2-7,TRBV5-1,many,TGCGCCAGCAGCCCCGGACAGGGAACCCGCTACGAGCAGTACTTC,CASSPGQGTRYEQYF